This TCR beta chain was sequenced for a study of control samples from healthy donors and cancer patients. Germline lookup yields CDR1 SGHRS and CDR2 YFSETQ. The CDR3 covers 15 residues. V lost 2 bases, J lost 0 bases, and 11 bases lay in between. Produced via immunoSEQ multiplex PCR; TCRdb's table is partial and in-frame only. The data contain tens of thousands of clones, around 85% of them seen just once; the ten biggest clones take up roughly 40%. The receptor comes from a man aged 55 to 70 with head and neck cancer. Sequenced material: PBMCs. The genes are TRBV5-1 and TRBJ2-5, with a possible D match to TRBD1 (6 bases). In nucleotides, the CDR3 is TGCGCCAGCAGCTTCAGGGGATTGTACCAAGAGACCCAGTACTTC. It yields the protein CASSFRGLYQETQYF.